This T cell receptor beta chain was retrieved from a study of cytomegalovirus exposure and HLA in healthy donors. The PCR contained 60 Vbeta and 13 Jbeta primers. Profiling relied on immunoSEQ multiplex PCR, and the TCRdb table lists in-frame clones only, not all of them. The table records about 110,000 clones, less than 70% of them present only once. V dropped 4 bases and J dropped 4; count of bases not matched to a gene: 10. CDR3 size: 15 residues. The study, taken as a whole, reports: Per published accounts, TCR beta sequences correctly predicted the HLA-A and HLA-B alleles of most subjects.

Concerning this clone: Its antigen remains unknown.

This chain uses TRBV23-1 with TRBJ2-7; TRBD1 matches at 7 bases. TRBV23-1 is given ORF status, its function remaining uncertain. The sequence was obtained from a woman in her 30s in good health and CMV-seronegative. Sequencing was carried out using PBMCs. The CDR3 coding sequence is TGCGCCAGCAGTCCAGAGACAGGGTGTCTATACGAGCAGTACTTC. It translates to CASSPETGCLYEQYF.